This TCR beta chain originates from a study of cytomegalovirus exposure and HLA in healthy donors. 13 Jbeta primers and 60 Vbeta primers were used for the PCR. The table came from immunoSEQ multiplex PCR; TCRdb's copy has only in-frame clones and leaves some out. The table has around 78,000 clones, 70% to 85% seen once. Germline assignment: CDR1 MNHEY and CDR2 SMNVEV (reference sequence). V shed 2 bases, J shed 5 bases, and the junction held 4 bases outside the gene matches. The CDR3 is made up of 15 amino acids. The TCR comes from a woman in her forties or fifties in good health and CMV-seronegative. The specimen was PBMCs. The rearrangement links TRBV27 to TRBJ2-3; 10 positions match TRBD1. CDR3 residues: CASSLPGQGKDTQYF. The CDR3 DNA reads as TGTGCCAGCAGTTTACCGGGACAGGGGAAAGATACGCAGTATTTT.